Below, 32 T cell receptor beta chains from the same sample are listed, as sequenced in a study of cytomegalovirus exposure and HLA in healthy donors. The PCR used 60 Vbeta and 13 Jbeta primers. The repertoire was sequenced with immunoSEQ multiplex PCR; TCRdb's copy has only in-frame clones and lacks some. The repertoire consists of about 140,000 clones, with 78% occurring once and the leading ten covering about 2.9%. Source material: PBMCs. These TCRs come from a female donor in good health and CMV-seronegative.

J is TRBJ2-1 and V is TRBV11-2, with 11 positions matching TRBD2. This CDR3 is built from 17 residues. Germline CDR1 and CDR2: SGHAT and FQNNGV. Trimming removed 1 base from V and 7 bases from J; junction bases left unmatched: 9. CDR3 nucleotides: TGTGCCAGCAGCTTAGGGTTCACTAGCGGGAGAGGGAATGAGCAGTTCTTC. Translating it yields CASSLGFTSGRGNEQFF.

The J gene is TRBJ2-3, the V gene TRBV5-1; the D gene is possibly TRBD2 (5 bases). The germline V and J ends were trimmed by 0 bases and 4 bases, with 21 bases remaining between them. Germline CDR1 reads SGHRS; CDR2 reads YFSETQ. The CDR3 sequence is 18 residues long. CDR3 region: CASSLAGSEGRRADTQYF. Written as DNA, the CDR3 is TGCGCCAGCAGCTTGGCCGGATCAGAGGGTAGACGGGCAGATACGCAGTATTTT.

The chain couples TRBV28 to TRBJ1-4; TRBD1 might be the D (6 bases). Trimming removed 5 bases at V and 1 base at J, with 8 bases between. Germline V gene lookup returns CDR1 MDHEN and CDR2 SYDVKM. This CDR3 spans 14 amino acids. In DNA form, the CDR3 reads TGTGCCAGCAGTCAGGGGAGAACTAATGAAAAACTGTTTTTT. This translates into CASSQGRTNEKLFF.

J is TRBJ1-2 and V is TRBV6-1; TRBD1 is a possible D gene (6 bases). The CDR3 consists of 13 residues. V was trimmed by 6 bases and J by 8 bases, leaving 16 bases between them. Germline V lookup: CDR1 MNHNS, CDR2 SASEGT. The DNA for the CDR3 is TGTGCCAGCAGACAGGGAGTAGTGGGCGGCTACACCTTC. Translated: CASRQGVVGGYTF.

As DNA, the CDR3 is TGTGCCTGGTCCCGGGACAGCCTTAACTATGGCTACACCTTC. Amino acid sequence: CAWSRDSLNYGYTF. The chain combines TRBV30 with TRBJ1-2; 7 bases line up with TRBD1. The CDR3 sequence is 14 residues long. The V gene's germline CDR1 is GTSNPN and CDR2 SVGIG (reference sequence). V dropped 5 bases and J dropped 1; count of bases not matched to a gene: 7.

V usage is TRBV29-1 and J usage is TRBJ2-1; 14 bases are a match to TRBD2. CDR1 and CDR2 (germline): SQVTM, ANQGSEA. This CDR3 has 14 residues. V dropped 3 bases and J dropped 6; count of bases not matched to a gene: 1. The CDR3 DNA is TGCAGCGTTGAGGGACTAGCGGGGGTCAATGAGCAGTTCTTC. Its protein is CSVEGLAGVNEQFF.

The chain recombines TRBV19 with TRBJ2-5; 7 nucleotides match TRBD1. The DNA end favors TRBJ2-7, so the J call may be wrong. CDR1 is LNHDA, CDR2 SQIVND, per germline (reference sequence). This CDR3 has 13 residues. CDR3 sequence reads: CASSHTGAYEQYF. The CDR3 DNA follows: TGTGCCAGTAGTCACACAGGGGCCTACGAGCAGTACTTC.

CDR3 sequence (DNA): TGCGCCAGCAGCCAAGGACTAGCGGGGGGCCAGAGCTCCTACAATGAGCAGTTCTTC. It translates to CASSQGLAGGQSSYNEQFF. The rearrangement links TRBV5-1 to TRBJ2-1; 14 positions agree with TRBD2. The CDR3 totals 19 residues. The trim removed 4 bases at V and 0 bases at J, leaving 9 bases unmatched. Germline values: CDR1 SGHRS, CDR2 YFSETQ.

This clone was detected a few times. The V call is TRBV7-8, the J call TRBJ1-6; D unresolved. This CDR3 is built from 15 residues. V gave up 4 bases and J gave up 5 bases, with 12 bases separating them. Looked up from germline, CDR1 is SGHVS and CDR2 is FQNEAQ. CDR3 DNA sequence: TGTGCCAGCAGCTCGGGGAGGATCAATAATTCACCCCTCCACTTT. Protein product: CASSSGRINNSPLHF.

In nucleotides, the CDR3 is TGCAGCGTTGCAGCCAGGCAAGCGGGGGGCTCGAACACCGGGGAGCTGTTTTTT. It is translated as CSVAARQAGGSNTGELFF. V and J are TRBV29-1 and TRBJ2-2, with TRBD2 matching 9 bases. The CDR3 sequence is 18 residues long. J was trimmed by 0 bases and V by 4 bases; bases with no gene match: 12. Germline assignment: CDR1 SQVTM and CDR2 ANQGSEA.

This clone turned up a few times. The rearrangement joins TRBV5-1 to TRBJ1-4; D is unclear. V gave up 4 bases and J gave up 6 bases, with 16 bases separating them. This CDR3 is built from 15 residues. Germline values: CDR1 SGHRS, CDR2 YFSETQ. CDR3 residues: CASSPGSGLHEKLFF. The CDR3, as DNA: TGCGCCAGCAGCCCGGGGTCAGGTCTGCATGAAAAACTGTTTTTT.

This clone occurred a few times. The chain uses TRBV4-1 and TRBJ2-3; tentative D call: TRBD2 (5 bases). The ends were cut back, 0 bases at V and 1 base at J, with 8 bases in the middle. Germline V lookup: CDR1 MGHRA, CDR2 YSYEKL. There are 15 residues in the CDR3. The CDR3 sequence: CASSQEEVGTDTQYF. The CDR3, as DNA: TGCGCCAGCAGCCAAGAGGAGGTTGGCACAGATACGCAGTATTTT.

The J gene is TRBJ1-2, the V gene TRBV6-5, with TRBD1 identical over 8 bases. CDR3 size: 15 residues. Germline loops: CDR1 MNHEY, CDR2 SVGAGI. V dropped 1 base and J dropped 3; count of bases not matched to a gene: 4. The CDR3 coding sequence is TGTGCCAGCAGTTACTTCAGGACAGGGTACTATGGCTACACCTTC. It yields the protein CASSYFRTGYYGYTF.

This clone was counted a single time. The chain has TRBV30 and TRBJ1-1, with D unclear. The ends were cut back, 0 bases at V and 6 bases at J, with 11 bases in the middle. CDR3 length equals 13 residues. Germline V lookup: CDR1 GTSNPN, CDR2 SVGIG (reference sequence). CDR3 sequence: CAWSVQRRAEAFF. CDR3 DNA: TGTGCCTGGAGTGTCCAACGGAGGGCTGAAGCTTTCTTT.

This chain links TRBV7-8 with TRBJ2-7, with 11 positions matching TRBD1. The CDR3 length is 15 residues. Germline V CDR1 and CDR2: SGHVS, FQNEAQ. V dropped 4 bases and J dropped 5; count of bases not matched to a gene: 7. The CDR3, as DNA: TGTGCCAGCAGCTCCCGTCGGACAGGGGGCGACGAGCAGTACTTC. This gives the protein CASSSRRTGGDEQYF.

V is TRBV5-1 and J is TRBJ2-3; tentatively, D is TRBD1 (5 bases). The CDR3 has 15 amino acids. The V end lost 4 bases, the J end lost 1 base, and 13 bases lay between the germline ends. From germline, CDR1 is SGHRS and CDR2 YFSETQ. The CDR3 DNA sequence: TGCGCCAGCAGCCTACAGGCTAGGGGCACAGATACGCAGTATTTT. It encodes CASSLQARGTDTQYF.

The chain combines TRBV5-1 with TRBJ2-7; D might be TRBD2 (6 bases). The length of the CDR3 is 14 residues. Trimming shortened V by 1 base and J by 6 bases, and 14 bases separated the two germline ends. Germline V gives CDR1 SGHRS, CDR2 YFSETQ. Here the CDR3 reads CASSLFVQGGEQYF. The CDR3, as DNA: TGCGCCAGCAGCTTGTTCGTCCAGGGAGGCGAGCAGTACTTC.

V gene TRBV5-4 combines with J gene TRBJ1-6; D remains ambiguous. The germline V and J ends were trimmed by 5 bases and 7 bases, with 10 bases remaining between them. Germline V CDR1 and CDR2: SGHNT, YYREEE (reference sequence). The CDR3 extends over 13 amino acids. CDR3 sequence reads: CASSNSLNSPLHF. CDR3 bases: TGTGCCAGCAGTAACAGCCTGAATTCACCCCTCCACTTT.

The rearrangement uses TRBV6-1 and TRBJ1-2; weak D call: TRBD1 (6 bases). The germline gives CDR1 MNHNS, CDR2 SASEGT. Trimming pared 8 bases from V and 11 bases from J, leaving 24 bases between. The CDR3 is 14 residues long. As DNA, the CDR3 is TGTGCCAGCCCCGTGACAGGCGATTTAGGTGGGTACACCTTC. Protein product: CASPVTGDLGGYTF.

In regard to this clone: The junction departs from the called germline gene at one end, perhaps through a read error. The genes are TRBV30 and TRBJ2-4; the D gene is possibly TRBD1 (6 bases). Germline V CDR1 and CDR2: GTSNPN, SVGIG (reference sequence). CDR3 length equals 11 residues. As DNA, the CDR3 is TGTGCCTGGAGGGGACGGGACATCCTTTGGTTC. This gives the protein CAWRGRDILWF.

This clone has just one count. The rearrangement joins TRBV11-3 to TRBJ2-1, with 12 bases fitting TRBD2. CDR1 and CDR2 (germline): SGHNT, YENEEA. The CDR3 spans 16 residues. With 1 base clipped from V and 5 bases from J, the junction kept 3 bases outside the gene matches. CDR3 bases: TGTGCCAGCAGCTTAGGCGGACTAGCGGGGAACAATGAGCAGTTCTTC. Translating gives CASSLGGLAGNNEQFF.

Written as DNA, the CDR3 is TGTGCCTGGGCTGGGGGCCAGGATCAGCCCCAGCATTTT. This encodes CAWAGGQDQPQHF. The chain carries TRBV30 and TRBJ1-5; weak D call: TRBD1 (6 bases). Germline values: CDR1 GTSNPN, CDR2 SVGIG (reference sequence). The CDR3 totals 13 residues. V lost 5 bases to trimming and J lost 5 bases, with 13 bases between them.

J is TRBJ2-1 and V is TRBV5-1, with TRBD2 matching 12 bases. Unmatched junction bases numbered 15, after V lost 1 base and J lost 1 base. CDR1 SGHRS and CDR2 YFSETQ come from the germline V gene. The length of the CDR3 is 21 residues. The CDR3 nucleotides are TGCGCCAGCAGCTTGTTCCTAGCGGGAGGGCGGCCCTCAGGGTCCTACAATGAGCAGTTCTTC. Translation gives CASSLFLAGGRPSGSYNEQFF.

This sequence joins TRBV28 and TRBJ1-2; D might be TRBD1 (5 bases). Looked up from germline, CDR1 is MDHEN and CDR2 is SYDVKM. The CDR3 is 16 residues long. The V gene lost 1 base and the J gene lost 11 bases, with 23 bases spanning the gap. The CDR3 spells CASSLLRDRLLGGYTF. The CDR3 nucleotides are TGTGCCAGCAGTTTATTGAGGGACCGTCTACTCGGGGGTTACACCTTC.

The chain uses TRBV5-8 and TRBJ1-2; D is possibly TRBD1 (5 bases). V lost 2 bases, J lost 8 bases, and 16 bases lay in between. The germline V gene encodes CDR1 SGHTS and CDR2 YDEGEE. This CDR3 spans 14 amino acids. The CDR3 sequence: CASSFGPGEGGYTF. The CDR3 bases are TGTGCCAGCAGCTTTGGACCGGGGGAAGGCGGCTACACCTTC. Based on the CDR3 plus reference TRBV5-8 and TRBJ1-2, the full variable domain is EAGVTQSPTHLIKTRGQQATLRCSPISGHTSVYWYQQALGLGLQFLLWYDEGEERNRGNFPPRFSGRQFPNYSSELNVNALELEDSALYLCASSFGPGEGGYTFGSGTRLTVV.

V and J are TRBV6-1 and TRBJ2-7; TRBD2 aligns across 8 bases. Germline V CDR1 and CDR2: MNHNS, SASEGT. The V segment lost 6 bases and the J segment 2 bases; nucleotides outside the gene matches: 3. CDR3 length: 13 residues. The CDR3: CASRKREPYEQYF. In DNA form, the CDR3 reads TGTGCCAGCAGAAAGCGGGAGCCCTACGAGCAGTACTTC.

V usage is TRBV9 and J usage is TRBJ2-7; TRBD1 aligns across 8 bases. Germline assignment: CDR1 SGDLS and CDR2 YYNGEE. V dropped 6 bases and J dropped 0; count of bases not matched to a gene: 20. The CDR3 has 19 amino acids. The CDR3 reads CASKRPRTGPPPGSYEQYF. The CDR3 DNA sequence: TGTGCCAGCAAGCGTCCCAGGACAGGGCCCCCCCCTGGCTCCTACGAGCAGTACTTC.

This sequence joins TRBV19 and TRBJ2-1; TRBD2 might be the D (6 bases). This CDR3 comprises 14 residues. Between the trimmed V and J ends, which lost 8 bases and 0 bases, there was a span of 11 bases. Germline V CDR1 and CDR2: LNHDA, SQIVND (reference sequence). The DNA for the CDR3 is TGTGCCAGTGCCGGGGGAGGCTCCTACAATGAGCAGTTCTTC. The encoded protein is CASAGGGSYNEQFF.

This clone was counted only a few times. The V call is TRBV2, the J call TRBJ2-5; possibly TRBD1 for D (5 bases). CDR1 and CDR2 (germline): SNHLY, FYNNEI. This CDR3 spans 15 amino acids. V shed 7 bases and J shed 2 bases, with 17 bases lying between them. CDR3 protein: CASIISQARQETQYF. CDR3 nucleotide sequence: TGTGCCAGCATTATATCACAGGCACGACAAGAGACCCAGTACTTC.

The sample holds a few counts of this clone. The chain couples TRBV28 to TRBJ2-1; 10 bases fit TRBD2. The CDR3 consists of 15 residues. V gave up 6 bases and J gave up 7 bases; unmatched junction bases: 9. CDR1 MDHEN and CDR2 SYDVKM come from the germline V gene. The CDR3: CASSHASGSVNEQFF. DNA of the CDR3: TGTGCCAGCAGCCATGCTAGCGGGAGTGTAAATGAGCAGTTCTTC.

The V call is TRBV7-3, the J call TRBJ2-1; TRBD2 matches 8 bases. The CDR3 is 15 amino acids. V lost 3 bases to trimming and J lost 0 bases; unmatched junction nucleotides: 1. Germline lookup yields CDR1 SGHTA and CDR2 FQGTGA. This CDR3 is CASSFSGSSYNEQFF. The CDR3 DNA is TGTGCCAGCAGCTTCAGCGGGAGCTCCTACAATGAGCAGTTCTTC.

This chain uses TRBV5-4 with TRBJ2-3; 14 nucleotides align to TRBD2. CDR3 length: 18 residues. The V gene end was trimmed by 3 bases and the J gene end by 2 bases; junction bases not matched to a gene: 8. Germline V gives CDR1 SGHNT, CDR2 YYREEE (reference sequence). The CDR3 region is CASSSPRLAGGITDTQYF. Written as DNA, the CDR3 is TGTGCCAGCAGCTCACCAAGACTAGCGGGGGGGATCACAGATACGCAGTATTTT. Supplemented by reference TRBV5-4 and TRBJ2-3, the full variable domain reads ETGVTQSPTHLIKTRGQQVTLRCSSQSGHNTVSWYQQALGQGPQFIFQYYREEENGRGNFPPRFSGLQFPNYSSELNVNALELDDSALYLCASSSPRLAGGITDTQYFGPGTRLTVL.